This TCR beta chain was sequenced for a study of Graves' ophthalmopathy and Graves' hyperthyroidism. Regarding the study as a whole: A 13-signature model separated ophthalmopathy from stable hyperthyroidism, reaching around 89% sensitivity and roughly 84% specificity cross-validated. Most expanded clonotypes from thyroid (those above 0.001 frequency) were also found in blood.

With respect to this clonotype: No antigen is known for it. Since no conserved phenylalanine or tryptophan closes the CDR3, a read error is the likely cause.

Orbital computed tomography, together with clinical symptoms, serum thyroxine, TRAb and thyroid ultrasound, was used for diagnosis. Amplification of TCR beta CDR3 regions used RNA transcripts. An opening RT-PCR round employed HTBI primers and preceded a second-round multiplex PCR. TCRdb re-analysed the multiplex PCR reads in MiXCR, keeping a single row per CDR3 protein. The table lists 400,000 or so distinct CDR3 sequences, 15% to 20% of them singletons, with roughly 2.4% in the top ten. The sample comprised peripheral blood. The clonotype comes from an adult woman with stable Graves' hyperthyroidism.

The CDR3 DNA reads as TGTGCCAGCAGTGGGGGACGGATGGACACTGAAGCTTTCTTG. This codes for CASSGGRMDTEAFL. The J gene is TRBJ1-1, the V gene TRBV6-1; D possibly corresponds to TRBD1 (5 bases). Germline V gives CDR1 MNHNS, CDR2 SASEGT. The V end was cut by 4 bases, the J end by 3 bases, with 12 bases between. The CDR3 totals 14 residues.